This T cell receptor beta chain was observed in a study of early T cells in non-severe SARS-CoV-2 infection. Study-level background: Bulk RNA taken from unsorted whole blood was sequenced, leaving chains unpaired.

Each CDR3 protein gets one entry after TCRdb re-called the 5' RACE reads with MiXCR. The sample contains around 34,000 distinct CDR3 sequences, about 5% of which appear only once. Germline-derived CDR1 and CDR2 are SGHAT and FQNNGV. This CDR3 region has 15 residues. V lost 4 bases and J lost 4; bases outside the gene matches: 5. This clonotype was detected many times. This sequence joins TRBV11-2 and TRBJ2-2; 8 bases are shared with TRBD1. This receptor was identified in an adult who was a healthcare worker with PCR-confirmed SARS-CoV-2 infection or an uninfected control (not recorded which). The sequenced sample consisted of whole blood. The CDR3 is CASSSGQGGTGELFF. CDR3 sequence (DNA): TGTGCCAGCAGCTCCGGACAGGGTGGCACCGGGGAGCTGTTTTTT.